These T cell receptor beta chains were read from a single sample in a study of T-cell reconstitution after alpha-beta-depleted transplantation in children. Using its own MiXCR run on the PCR reads, TCRdb lists one record per CDR3 protein. The table has a few hundred thousand distinct CDR3 sequences, around an eighth seen once; the top ten hold 4.5% to 6%. The sequences come from PBMCs from the stem cell graft donor, collected from the stem cell graft. All receptors come from a human donor who donated a stem cell graft to a child with combined immunodeficiency. Each CDR3 is given with its conserved first and last residue. The D gene is left open where the match is weak. The size entry is marked missing in some rows and otherwise reads once, few, many or a size class.

V	D	J	size	DNA	CDR3
TRBV4-2	TRBD2	TRBJ2-1	few	TGTGCCAGCAGCCAGCCCGGGGGAGCGGGGGGACGGAATGAGCAGTTCTTC	CASSQPGGAGGRNEQFF
TRBV18	NA	TRBJ2-4	NA	TGTGCCAGCTCACCCGAATGGGGGCAAAACATTCAGTACTTC	CASSPEWGQNIQYF
TRBV20-1	NA	TRBJ1-1	NA	TGCAGTGCTGTCGCCAGGCCGAACACTGAAGCTTTCTTT	CSAVARPNTEAFF
TRBV2	NA	TRBJ2-6	NA	TGTGCCAGCAGGTCGGGAACCTCTGGGGCCAACGTCCTGACTTTC	CASRSGTSGANVLTF
TRBV10-2	NA	TRBJ1-1	few	TGCGCCAGCAGATTTAGGAACACTGAAGCTTTCTTT	CASRFRNTEAFF
TRBV20-1	NA	TRBJ2-3	many	TGCAGTGCAAGAAGTCGCCGGAGGTCCCGAAACACAGATACGCAGTATTTT	CSARSRRRSRNTDTQYF
TRBV6-1	NA	TRBJ2-1	NA	TGTGCCAGCACCAACGCCCTCAATGAGCAGTTCTTC	CASTNALNEQFF
TRBV6-2/TRBV6-3	TRBD2	TRBJ2-7	few	TGTGCCAGCAGACAAGCGGGAGAACCGAGCTCCTACGAGCAGTACTTC	CASRQAGEPSSYEQYF
TRBV4-3	NA	TRBJ1-1	few	TGCGCCAGCAGCCAAGATCTTAGGGGAAGCACTGAAGCTTTCTTT	CASSQDLRGSTEAFF
TRBV5-1	NA	TRBJ2-5	few	TGCGCCAGCGGGGTAGGAGGGGATCAAGAGACCCAGTACTTC	CASGVGGDQETQYF